The 10 T cell receptor beta chains below come from one sample, sequenced in a study of T cells expressing NK-cell markers. TCRdb reanalyzed the 5' RACE reads and collapses them to one entry per CDR3 protein, without DNA. The sample has some 500,000 distinct CDR3 sequences, and its top ten clones hold over 1.1%. The sequenced material came from blood T cells: a sorted CD56 or NKG2C T cell subset, CD4+ or CD8+ T cells, or bulk PBMC T cells (not recorded which). The receptors were gathered from a woman aged 50 to 60 in good health.

The chain combines TRBV6-6 with TRBJ2-3; TCRdb indicates TRBD2, and absent DNA this call remains unverified. The CDR3 runs 18 residues. Looked up from germline, CDR1 is MNHNY and CDR2 is SVGAGI (reference sequence). The CDR3 reads CASSYGVGSGRLTDTQYF.

The V gene is TRBV3-1, the J gene TRBJ2-7. There are 15 residues in the CDR3. Germline V gene data show CDR1 as LGHDT and CDR2 as YNNKEL (reference sequence). CDR3 sequence reads: CASSPYGRINYEQYF.

This chain connects TRBV29-1 to TRBJ2-1; the TCRdb call, TRBD2, lacks DNA for checking. CDR3 length: 14 amino acids. Germline lookup yields CDR1 SQVTM and CDR2 ANQGSEA. CDR3 residues: CSVVGRREGGEQFF.

This sequence joins TRBV6-5 and TRBJ2-6; the D call of TRBD1 rests on TCRdb alone, since no DNA is present to check it. CDR1 and CDR2 from the germline V gene are MNHEY and SVGAGI. The CDR3 runs 17 residues. CDR3: CASSYEGKLSGANVLTF.

The chain is built from TRBV25-1 and TRBJ1-6. The CDR3 sequence is 15 residues long. Per the germline V gene, CDR1 is MGHDK and CDR2 is SYGVNS. CDR3 sequence reads: CASSDSGKRNSPLHF.

The V and J genes are TRBV20-1 and TRBJ1-2; TCRdb indicates TRBD1, and absent DNA this call remains unverified. Germline CDR1 and CDR2: DFQATT and SNEGSKA (reference sequence). The CDR3 consists of 13 residues. This CDR3 reads CSATRDSSYGYTF.

The chain has TRBV12-3 or TRBV12-4 and TRBJ1-3. The CDR3 contains 14 residues. This CDR3 is CASSFVAVVNTIYF.

The chain is built from TRBV4-1 and TRBJ2-1; TCRdb's D call, TRBD2, is unchecked because there is no DNA. The CDR3 has 15 amino acids. Looked up from germline, CDR1 is MGHRA and CDR2 is YSYEKL. CDR3 loop: CASSQLAGVGDEQFF.

This chain uses TRBV6-5 with TRBJ1-5; there is no DNA to check the TCRdb D call of TRBD1. Germline CDR1 is MNHEY and CDR2 is SVGAGI. This CDR3 has 13 amino acids. CDR3 amino acids: CASSKGREQPQHF.

This chain joins TRBV24-1 and TRBJ2-1. This CDR3 region has 14 residues. Germline V gives CDR1 KGHDR, CDR2 SFDVKD. The CDR3 sequence is CATSDGLSYNEQFF.